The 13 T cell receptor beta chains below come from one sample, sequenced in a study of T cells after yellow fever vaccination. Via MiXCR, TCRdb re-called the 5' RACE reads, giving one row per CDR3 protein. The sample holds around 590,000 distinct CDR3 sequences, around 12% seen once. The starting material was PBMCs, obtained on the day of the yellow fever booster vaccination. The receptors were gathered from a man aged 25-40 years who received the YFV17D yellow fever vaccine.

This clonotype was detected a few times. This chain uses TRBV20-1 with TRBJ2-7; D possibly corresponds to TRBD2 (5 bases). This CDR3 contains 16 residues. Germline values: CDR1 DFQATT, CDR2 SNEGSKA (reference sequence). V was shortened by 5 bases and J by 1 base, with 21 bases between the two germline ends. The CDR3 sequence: CSAWQSNLRGSYEQYF. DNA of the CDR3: TGCAGTGCTTGGCAGAGTAACCTTCGGGGATCCTACGAGCAGTACTTC.

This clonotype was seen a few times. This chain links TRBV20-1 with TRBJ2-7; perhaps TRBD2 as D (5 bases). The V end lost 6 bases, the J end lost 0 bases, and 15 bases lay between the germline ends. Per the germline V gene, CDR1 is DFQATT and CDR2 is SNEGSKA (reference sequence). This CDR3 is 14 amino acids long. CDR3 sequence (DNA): TGCAGTGCCCAGCCGAGGGTGAGCTCCTACGAGCAGTACTTC. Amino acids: CSAQPRVSSYEQYF.

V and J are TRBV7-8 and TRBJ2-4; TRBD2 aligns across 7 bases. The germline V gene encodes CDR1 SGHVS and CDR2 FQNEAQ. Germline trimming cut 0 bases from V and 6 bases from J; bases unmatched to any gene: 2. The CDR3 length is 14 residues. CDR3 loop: CASSLALAVNIQYF. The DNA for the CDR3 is TGTGCCAGCAGCTTAGCGCTAGCGGTAAACATTCAGTACTTC.

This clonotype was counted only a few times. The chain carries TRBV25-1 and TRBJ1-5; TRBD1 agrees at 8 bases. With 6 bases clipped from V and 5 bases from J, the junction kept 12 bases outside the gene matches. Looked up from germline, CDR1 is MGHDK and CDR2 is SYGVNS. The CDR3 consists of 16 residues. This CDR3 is CASSPTRSGGDQPQHF. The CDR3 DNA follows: TGTGCCAGCAGCCCCACCAGGTCAGGGGGCGATCAGCCCCAGCATTTT.

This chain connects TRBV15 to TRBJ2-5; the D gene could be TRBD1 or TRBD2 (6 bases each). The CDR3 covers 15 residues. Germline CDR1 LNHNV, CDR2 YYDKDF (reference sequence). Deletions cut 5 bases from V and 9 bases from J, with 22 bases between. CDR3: CATSGGQGASRAQYF. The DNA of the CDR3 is TGTGCCACCAGCGGGGGGCAGGGCGCGTCTCGGGCCCAGTACTTC.

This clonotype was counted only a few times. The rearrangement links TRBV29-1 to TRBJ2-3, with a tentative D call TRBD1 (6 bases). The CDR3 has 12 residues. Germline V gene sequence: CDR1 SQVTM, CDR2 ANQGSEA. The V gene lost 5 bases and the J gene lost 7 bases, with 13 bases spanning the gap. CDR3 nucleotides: TGCAGCGTTACCCGACAGGACTATACGCAGTATTTT. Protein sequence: CSVTRQDYTQYF.

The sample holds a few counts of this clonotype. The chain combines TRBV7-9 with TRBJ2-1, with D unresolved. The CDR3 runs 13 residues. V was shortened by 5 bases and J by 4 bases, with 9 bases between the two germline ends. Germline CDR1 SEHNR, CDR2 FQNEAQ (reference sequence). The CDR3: CASSQSPYNEQFF. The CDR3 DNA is TGTGCCAGCAGCCAATCCCCTTACAATGAGCAGTTCTTC.

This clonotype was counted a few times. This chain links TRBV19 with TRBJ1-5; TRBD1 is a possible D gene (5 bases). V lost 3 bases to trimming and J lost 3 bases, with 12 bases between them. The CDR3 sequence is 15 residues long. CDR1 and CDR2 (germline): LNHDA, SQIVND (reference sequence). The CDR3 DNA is TGTGCCAGTAGTATGGGGGGATCCCCCAATCAGCCCCAGCATTTT. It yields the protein CASSMGGSPNQPQHF. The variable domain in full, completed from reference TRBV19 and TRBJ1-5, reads DGGITQSPKYLFRKEGQNVTLSCEQNLNHDAMYWYRQDPGQGLRLIYYSQIVNDFQKGDIAEGYSVSREKKESFPLTVTSAQKNPTAFYLCASSMGGSPNQPQHFGDGTRLSIL.

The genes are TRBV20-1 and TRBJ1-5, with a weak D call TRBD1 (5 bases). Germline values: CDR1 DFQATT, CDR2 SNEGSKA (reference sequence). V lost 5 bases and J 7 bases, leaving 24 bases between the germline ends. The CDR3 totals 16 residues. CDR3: CSAGIGTATFRQPQHF. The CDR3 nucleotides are TGCAGTGCTGGAATAGGGACTGCCACTTTTAGACAGCCCCAGCATTTT.

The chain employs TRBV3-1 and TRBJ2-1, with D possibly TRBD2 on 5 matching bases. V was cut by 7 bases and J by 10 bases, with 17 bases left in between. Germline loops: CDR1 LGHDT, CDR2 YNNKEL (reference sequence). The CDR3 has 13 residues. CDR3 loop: CASTGEQSWEQFF. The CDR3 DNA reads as TGTGCCAGCACTGGGGAGCAATCATGGGAGCAGTTCTTC.

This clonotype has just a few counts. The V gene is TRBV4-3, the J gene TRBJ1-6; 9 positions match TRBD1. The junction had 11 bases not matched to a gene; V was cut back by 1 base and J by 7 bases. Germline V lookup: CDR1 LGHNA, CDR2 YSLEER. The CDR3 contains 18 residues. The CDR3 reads CASSQGVQDRGTNSPLHF. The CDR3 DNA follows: TGCGCCAGCAGCCAAGGGGTCCAGGACAGGGGTACGAATTCACCCCTCCACTTT.

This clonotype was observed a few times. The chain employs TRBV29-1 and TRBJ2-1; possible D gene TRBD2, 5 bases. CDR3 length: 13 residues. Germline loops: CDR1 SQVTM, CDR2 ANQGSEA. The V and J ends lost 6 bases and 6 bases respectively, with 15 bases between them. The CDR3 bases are TGCAGCGTCAACAGCCGGGCGGGCAATGAGCAGTTCTTC. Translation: CSVNSRAGNEQFF.

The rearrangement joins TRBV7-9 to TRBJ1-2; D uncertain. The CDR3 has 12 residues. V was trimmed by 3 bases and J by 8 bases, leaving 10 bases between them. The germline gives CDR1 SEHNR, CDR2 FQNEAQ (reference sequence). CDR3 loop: CASSLVQIGYTF. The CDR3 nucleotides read TGTGCCAGCAGCTTGGTCCAGATCGGCTACACCTTC.